The T cell receptor beta chain described here comes from a study of immune reconstitution after stem cell transplant in scleroderma. Trimming took off 2 bases at V and 3 bases at J, with 7 bases between the two ends. The CDR3 is 13 amino acids. Germline assignment: CDR1 SGHVS and CDR2 FNYEAQ. TCRdb redid the calling of the RT-PCR reads with MiXCR, one entry per CDR3 protein. The repertoire holds 2,000 to 3,000 distinct CDR3 sequences, approximately 11% seen once, with about a quarter in the top ten. The clonotype originates from a female donor with systemic sclerosis. The sample was gathered before or after autologous hematopoietic stem cell transplantation (not recorded which). The gene calls are TRBV7-6 and TRBJ1-1, with D maybe TRBD1 (5 bases). Here the CDR3 reads CASSLMGDTEAFF. The DNA for the CDR3 is TGTGCCAGCAGCTTAATGGGGGACACTGAAGCTTTCTTT.